These 13 T cell receptor beta chains originate from one sample sequenced in a study of T cells after posttransplantation cyclophosphamide. This table comes from immunoSEQ multiplex PCR, and its TCRdb copy is limited to in-frame clones, with some not included. This sample comprises more than 40,000 clones, none seen once only. The sample consisted of PBMCs. The receptors stem from a man in his forties in good health, CMV-negative, and a related stem cell transplant donor.

This clone showed up many times. This chain connects TRBV15 to TRBJ2-1; D perhaps matches TRBD1 (6 bases). V was cut by 3 bases and J by 5 bases, with 14 bases left in between. This CDR3 has 15 amino acids. From germline, CDR1 is LNHNV and CDR2 YYDKDF (reference sequence). CDR3 sequence reads: CATSSGQGFDNEQFF. DNA of the CDR3: TGTGCCACCAGCAGTGGTCAGGGGTTCGACAATGAGCAGTTCTTC.

This clone occurred many times. The rearrangement links TRBV9 to TRBJ2-1; D is uncertain. This CDR3 region has 13 residues. V lost 0 bases to trimming and J lost 6 bases, with 7 bases between them. The germline gives CDR1 SGDLS, CDR2 YYNGEE. CDR3 loop: CASSVGPFNEQFF. The CDR3 DNA sequence: TGTGCCAGCAGCGTAGGTCCTTTCAATGAGCAGTTCTTC.

This clone was detected many times. The rearrangement joins TRBV25-1 to TRBJ2-1, with 12 bases aligning to TRBD2. The CDR3 is made up of 15 amino acids. Germline assignment: CDR1 MGHDK and CDR2 SYGVNS. Losses at the gene ends were 4 bases for V and 12 bases for J; bases not matched to a gene: 10. The CDR3 spells CASSGLAGAEGVQFF. Written as DNA, the CDR3 is TGTGCCAGCAGTGGACTAGCGGGAGCGGAAGGTGTGCAGTTCTTC. The full variable domain, rest sourced from reference TRBV25-1 and TRBJ2-1, is EADIYQTPRYLVIGTGKKITLECSQTMGHDKMYWYQQDPGMELHLIHYSYGVNSTEKGDLSSESTVSRIRTEHFPLTLESARPSHTSQYLCASSGLAGAEGVQFFGPGTRLTVL.

This clone has a handful of counts. This rearrangement joins TRBV28 to TRBJ2-5; 9 nucleotides line up with TRBD1. The J call may be faulty, since TRBJ2-7 better matches the DNA end. The CDR3 is 13 residues long. CDR1 and CDR2 from the germline V gene are MDHEN and SYDVKM. The CDR3 DNA is TGTGCCAGCTGCTGGACAGGGGCCTACGAGCAGTACTTC. It translates to CASCWTGAYEQYF.

This clone has ten or more counts. The rearrangement uses TRBV7-9 and TRBJ2-7, with 9 positions matching TRBD1. The V gene's germline CDR1 is SEHNR and CDR2 FQNEAQ (reference sequence). J lost 6 bases, V lost 10 bases, and 10 bases had no gene match. The CDR3 has 13 amino acids. The CDR3, as DNA: TGTGCCACCGAGGACAGGGGCCGCTCCGAGCAGTACTTC. Translating it yields CATEDRGRSEQYF.

Many counts were recorded for this clone. The chain recombines TRBV9 with TRBJ2-1, with TRBD2 matching 11 bases. The junction had 7 bases not matched to a gene; V was cut back by 2 bases and J by 6 bases. CDR1 SGDLS and CDR2 YYNGEE come from the germline V gene. The CDR3 loop spans 16 amino acids. CDR3 DNA: TGTGCCAGCAGCGTCCCGACTAGCGGGATGGGCAATGAGCAGTTCTTC. This sequence encodes CASSVPTSGMGNEQFF.

The chain uses TRBV28 and TRBJ1-6; TRBD1 matches at 9 bases. V shed 0 bases and J 9 bases; nucleotides not matched to a gene: 3. Per germline, CDR1 MDHEN and CDR2 SYDVKM. The CDR3 is 15 residues long. This CDR3 reads CASSLWGQGASPLHF. The CDR3 DNA is TGTGCCAGCAGTTTATGGGGACAGGGTGCTTCACCCCTCCACTTT.

This clone was counted only a few times. The chain recombines TRBV7-8 with TRBJ2-5; D may be TRBD1 (6 bases). The CDR3 contains 14 residues. V lost 2 bases and J 5 bases, leaving 12 bases between the germline ends. Germline V CDR1 and CDR2: SGHVS, FQNEAQ. CDR3 nucleotide sequence: TGTGCCAGCAGCTTACAGGGGATCTTCGAGACCCAGTACTTC. Residues: CASSLQGIFETQYF.

This clone was counted at least ten times. The chain employs TRBV5-6 and TRBJ2-7; no reliable D call. Trimming removed 5 bases from V and 2 bases from J, with 14 bases in between. The germline CDR1 and CDR2 sequences are SGHDT and YYEEEE. The CDR3 contains 14 residues. CDR3 protein: CASRMSRYAYEQYF. The CDR3 nucleotides are TGTGCCAGCAGAATGTCCAGATATGCCTACGAGCAGTACTTC.

This clone came up many times. The chain's CDR3 is CASSVGNFRTEAFF. CDR3 in DNA: TGTGCCAGCAGCGTAGGTAACTTTCGGACTGAAGCTTTCTTT. The chain couples TRBV9 to TRBJ1-1; D remains ambiguous. Deletions cut 0 bases from V and 5 bases from J, with 11 bases between. The CDR3 is made up of 14 amino acids. CDR1 and CDR2 (germline): SGDLS, YYNGEE.

This clone was seen many times. The same CDR3 can be traced to other DNA sequences in this sample. The gene calls are TRBV5-6 and TRBJ1-1, with a possible D match to TRBD1 (5 bases). Germline values: CDR1 SGHDT, CDR2 YYEEEE. The length of the CDR3 is 17 residues. Deletions cut 4 bases from V and 6 bases from J, with 25 bases between. CDR3 nucleotides: TGTGCCAGCAGCCCTATCGTCGGGGGATCTCGGGCGGCTGAAGCTTTCTTT. As protein: CASSPIVGGSRAAEAFF.

This clone appeared many times. The rearrangement uses TRBV6-1 and TRBJ1-5; tentatively, D is TRBD1 (6 bases). This CDR3 spans 15 amino acids. The germline V gene encodes CDR1 MNHNS and CDR2 SASEGT. V lost 2 bases to trimming and J lost 1 base, with 9 bases between them. This CDR3 reads CASSEPRGSNQPQHF. The CDR3 DNA is TGTGCCAGCAGTGAACCCAGGGGAAGCAATCAGCCCCAGCATTTT.

This clone was observed many times. The chain carries TRBV15 and TRBJ1-2; 9 nucleotides agree with TRBD1. J lost 4 bases, V lost 5 bases, and 8 bases had no gene match. Germline CDR1 reads LNHNV; CDR2 reads YYDKDF (reference sequence). The length of the CDR3 is 15 residues. DNA for the CDR3: TGTGCCACCAGCGGGGACAGGGCGCTTGGCTATGGCTACACCTTC. Translation gives CATSGDRALGYGYTF. Filled out from reference TRBV15 and TRBJ1-2, the complete variable domain reads DAMVIQNPRYQVTQFGKPVTLSCSQTLNHNVMYWYQQKSSQAPKLLFHYYDKDFNNEADTPDNFQSRRPNTSFCFLDIRSPGLGDTAMYLCATSGDRALGYGYTFGSGTRLTVV.